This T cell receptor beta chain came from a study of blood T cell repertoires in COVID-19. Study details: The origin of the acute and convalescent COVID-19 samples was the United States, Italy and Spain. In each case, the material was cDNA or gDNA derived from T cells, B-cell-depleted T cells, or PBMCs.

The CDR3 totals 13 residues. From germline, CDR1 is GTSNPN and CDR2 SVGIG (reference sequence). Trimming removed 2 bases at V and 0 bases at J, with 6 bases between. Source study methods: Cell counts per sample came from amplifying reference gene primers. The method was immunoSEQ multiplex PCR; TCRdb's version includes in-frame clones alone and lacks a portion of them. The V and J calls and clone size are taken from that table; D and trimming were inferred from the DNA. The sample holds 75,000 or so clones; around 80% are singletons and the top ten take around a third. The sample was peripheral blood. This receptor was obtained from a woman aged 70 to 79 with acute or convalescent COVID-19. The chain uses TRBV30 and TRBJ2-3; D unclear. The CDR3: CAWSPGSTDTQYF. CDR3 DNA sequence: TGTGCCTGGAGTCCCGGGAGCACAGATACGCAGTATTTT.